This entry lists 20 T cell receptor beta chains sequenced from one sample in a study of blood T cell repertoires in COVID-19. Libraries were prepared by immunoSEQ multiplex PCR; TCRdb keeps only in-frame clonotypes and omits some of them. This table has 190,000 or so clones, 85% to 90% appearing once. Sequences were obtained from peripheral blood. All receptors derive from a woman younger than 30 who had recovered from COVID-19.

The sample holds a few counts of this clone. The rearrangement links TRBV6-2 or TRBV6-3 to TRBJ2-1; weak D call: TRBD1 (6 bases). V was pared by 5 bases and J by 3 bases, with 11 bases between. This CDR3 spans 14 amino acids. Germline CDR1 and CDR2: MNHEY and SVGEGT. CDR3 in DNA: TGTGCCAGCAGTAGTACGGGACACTACAATGAGCAGTTCTTC. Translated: CASSSTGHYNEQFF.

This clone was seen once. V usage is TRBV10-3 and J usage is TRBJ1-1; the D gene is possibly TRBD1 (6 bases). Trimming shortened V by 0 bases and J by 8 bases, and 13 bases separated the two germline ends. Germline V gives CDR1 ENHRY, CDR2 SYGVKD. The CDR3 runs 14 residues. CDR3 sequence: CAISESSRGGEAFF. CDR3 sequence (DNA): TGTGCCATCAGTGAGTCCTCGAGGGGGGGGGAAGCTTTCTTT.

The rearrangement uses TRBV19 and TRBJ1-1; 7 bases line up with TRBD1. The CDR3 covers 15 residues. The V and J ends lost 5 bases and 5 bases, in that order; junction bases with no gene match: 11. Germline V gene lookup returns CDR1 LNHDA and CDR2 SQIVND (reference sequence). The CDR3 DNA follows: TGTGCCAGTAGTGTAATAGACAGGGCGGGGACTGAAGCTTTCTTT. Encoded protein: CASSVIDRAGTEAFF.

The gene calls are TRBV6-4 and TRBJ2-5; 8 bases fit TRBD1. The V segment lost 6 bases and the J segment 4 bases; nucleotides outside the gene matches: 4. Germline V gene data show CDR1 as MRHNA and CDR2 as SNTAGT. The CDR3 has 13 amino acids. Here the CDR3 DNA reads TGTGCCAGCAGCCCTGACAGGGGAGAGACCCAGTACTTC. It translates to CASSPDRGETQYF.

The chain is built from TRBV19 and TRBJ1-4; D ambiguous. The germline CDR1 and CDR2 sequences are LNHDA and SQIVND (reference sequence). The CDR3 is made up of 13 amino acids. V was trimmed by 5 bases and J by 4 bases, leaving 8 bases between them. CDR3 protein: CASSPRLNEKLFF. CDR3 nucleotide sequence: TGTGCCAGTAGTCCCCGTCTTAATGAAAAACTGTTTTTT.

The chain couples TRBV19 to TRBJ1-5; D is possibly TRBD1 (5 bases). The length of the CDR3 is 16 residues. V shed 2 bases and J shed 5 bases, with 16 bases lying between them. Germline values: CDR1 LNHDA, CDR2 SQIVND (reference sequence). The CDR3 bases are TGTGCCAGTAGTATAAGTTTCGGGGGTAGGGATCAGCCCCAGCATTTT. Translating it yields CASSISFGGRDQPQHF.

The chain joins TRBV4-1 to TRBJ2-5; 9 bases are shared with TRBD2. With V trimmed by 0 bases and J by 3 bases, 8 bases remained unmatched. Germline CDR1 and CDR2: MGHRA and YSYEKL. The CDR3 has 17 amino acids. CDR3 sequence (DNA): TGCGCCAGCAGCCAAGAAGTAGGGCTAGCGGGGAAAGAGACCCAGTACTTC. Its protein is CASSQEVGLAGKETQYF.

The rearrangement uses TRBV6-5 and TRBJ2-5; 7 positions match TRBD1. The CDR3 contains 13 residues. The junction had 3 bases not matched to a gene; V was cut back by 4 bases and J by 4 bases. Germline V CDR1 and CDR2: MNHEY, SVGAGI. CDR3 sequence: CASSWTGGETQYF. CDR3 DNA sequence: TGTGCCAGCAGTTGGACAGGCGGAGAGACCCAGTACTTC.

The CDR3: CASSQGAMTTTGELFF. In DNA form, the CDR3 reads TGCGCCAGCAGCCAGGGGGCAATGACGACCACCGGGGAGCTGTTTTTT. The chain carries TRBV4-1 and TRBJ2-2; D possibly corresponds to TRBD1 (6 bases). Germline CDR1 is MGHRA and CDR2 is YSYEKL. The CDR3 contains 16 residues. V dropped 3 bases and J dropped 4 bases, with 15 bases sitting between them.

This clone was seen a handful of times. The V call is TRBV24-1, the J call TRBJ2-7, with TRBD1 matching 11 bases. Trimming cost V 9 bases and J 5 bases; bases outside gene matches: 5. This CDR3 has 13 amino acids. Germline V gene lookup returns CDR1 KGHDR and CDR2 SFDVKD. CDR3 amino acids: CATPRGQGDEQYF. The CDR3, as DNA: TGTGCCACCCCAAGGGGACAGGGGGACGAGCAGTACTTC.

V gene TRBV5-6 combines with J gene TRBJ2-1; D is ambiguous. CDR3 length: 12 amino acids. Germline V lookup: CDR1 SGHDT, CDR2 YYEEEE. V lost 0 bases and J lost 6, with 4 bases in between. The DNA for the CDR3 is TGTGCCAGCAGCTTGGCTTCCAATGAGCAGTTCTTC. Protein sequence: CASSLASNEQFF.

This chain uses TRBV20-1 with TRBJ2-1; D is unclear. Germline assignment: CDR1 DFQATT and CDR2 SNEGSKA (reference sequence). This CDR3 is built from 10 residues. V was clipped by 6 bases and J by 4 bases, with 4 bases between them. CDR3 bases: TGCAGTGCGGCATACAATGAGCAGTTCTTC. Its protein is CSAAYNEQFF.

The CDR3 region is CSVGYSGTGLYEQYF. CDR3 bases: TGCAGCGTTGGATATTCCGGGACAGGACTCTACGAGCAGTACTTC. The chain carries TRBV29-1 and TRBJ2-7; the match to TRBD1 covers 8 bases. The CDR3 covers 15 residues. The junction had 11 bases not matched to a gene; V was cut back by 4 bases and J by 3 bases. Germline CDR1 SQVTM, CDR2 ANQGSEA.

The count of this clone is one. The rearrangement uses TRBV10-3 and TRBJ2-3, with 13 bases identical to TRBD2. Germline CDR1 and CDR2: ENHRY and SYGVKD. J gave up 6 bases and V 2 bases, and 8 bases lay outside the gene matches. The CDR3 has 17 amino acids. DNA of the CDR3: TGTGCCATCAGTGAGATGGGACTAGCGGGAACCTCGGATACGCAGTATTTT. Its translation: CAISEMGLAGTSDTQYF.

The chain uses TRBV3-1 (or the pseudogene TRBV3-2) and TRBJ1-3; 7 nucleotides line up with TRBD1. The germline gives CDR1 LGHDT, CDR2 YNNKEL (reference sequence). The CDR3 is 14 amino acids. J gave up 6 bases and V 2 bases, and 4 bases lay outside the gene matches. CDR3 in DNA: TGTGCCAGCAGCCAACAGGGGGGAGTAAACACCATATATTTT. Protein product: CASSQQGGVNTIYF.

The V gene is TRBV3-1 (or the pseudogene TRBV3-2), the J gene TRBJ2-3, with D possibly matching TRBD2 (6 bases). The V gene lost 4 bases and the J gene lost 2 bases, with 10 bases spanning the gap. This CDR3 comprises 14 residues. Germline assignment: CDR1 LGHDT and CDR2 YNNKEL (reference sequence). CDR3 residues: CASSRTTFTDTQYF. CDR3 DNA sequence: TGTGCCAGCAGCCGGACTACGTTCACAGATACGCAGTATTTT.

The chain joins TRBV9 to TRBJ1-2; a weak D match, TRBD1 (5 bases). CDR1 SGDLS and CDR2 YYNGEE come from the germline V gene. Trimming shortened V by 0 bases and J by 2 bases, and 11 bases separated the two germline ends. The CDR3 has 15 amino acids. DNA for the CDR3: TGTGCCAGCAGCGTAGACGGGGGAGCGAACTATGGCTACACCTTC. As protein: CASSVDGGANYGYTF. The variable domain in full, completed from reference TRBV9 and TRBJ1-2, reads DSGVTQTPKHLITATGQRVTLRCSPRSGDLSVYWYQQSLDQGLQFLIQYYNGEERAKGNILERFSAQQFPDLHSELNLSSLELGDSALYFCASSVDGGANYGYTFGSGTRLTVV.

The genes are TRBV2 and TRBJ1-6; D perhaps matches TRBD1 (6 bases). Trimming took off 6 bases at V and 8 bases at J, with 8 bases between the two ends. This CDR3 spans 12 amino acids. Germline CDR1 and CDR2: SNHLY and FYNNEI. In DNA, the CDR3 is TGTGCCAGCAGCAGGGGAGATTCACCCCTCCACTTT. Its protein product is CASSRGDSPLHF.

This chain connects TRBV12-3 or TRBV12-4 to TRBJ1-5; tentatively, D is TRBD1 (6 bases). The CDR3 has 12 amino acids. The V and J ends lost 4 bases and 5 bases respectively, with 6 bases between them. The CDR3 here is CASSSGDQPQHF. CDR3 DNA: TGTGCCAGCAGTTCAGGGGATCAGCCCCAGCATTTT.

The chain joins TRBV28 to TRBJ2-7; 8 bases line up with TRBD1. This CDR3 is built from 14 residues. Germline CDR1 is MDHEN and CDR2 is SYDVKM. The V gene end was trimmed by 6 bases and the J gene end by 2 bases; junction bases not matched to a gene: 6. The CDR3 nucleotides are TGTGCCAGCAGGAGCGGACAGGGTCCCTACGAGCAGTACTTC. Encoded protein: CASRSGQGPYEQYF. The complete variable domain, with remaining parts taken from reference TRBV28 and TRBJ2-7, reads DVKVTQSSRYLVKRTGEKVFLECVQDMDHENMFWYRQDPGLGLRLIYFSYDVKMKEKGDIPEGYSVSREKKERFSLILESASTNQTSMYLCASRSGQGPYEQYFGPGTRLTVT.